The 31 T cell receptor beta chains below all came from one sample that was sequenced in a study of brain T cells in children with intractable seizures (dated by TCRdb to 2020 to 2023). The meaning of the sample's time point label: blood from clinic visit 5 months post-surgery; TSC patient then seizure free. Libraries were constructed by the immunoSEQ multiplex PCR assay. In TCRdb, the immuneACCESS table is reduced to in-frame sequences with V and J assigned. These tables do not hold every clone; where another copy was compared, an unresolved V gene accounts for under half, and the others remain unexplained. The sample yields around 340,000 clones; 93% were counted once. The ten largest clonotypes hold 5.7% of the sample. The starting material was peripheral blood, obtained more than 4 months after surgery. The receptors were gathered from a boy in the first two years of life with tuberous sclerosis and intractable seizures.

The V and J genes are TRBV14 and TRBJ2-5; no definite D call. Germline V gene lookup returns CDR1 SGHDN and CDR2 FVKESK. Trimming cost V 3 bases and J 2 bases, with 4 bases left between them. The CDR3 is 12 residues long. CDR3 in amino acids: CASSQSQETQYF. CDR3 bases: TGTGCCAGCAGCCAGTCACAAGAGACCCAGTACTTC.

This clone was seen just once. The V and J genes are TRBV5-8 and TRBJ2-3; a weak D match, TRBD1 (5 bases). Deletions cut 1 base from V and 0 bases from J, with 6 bases between. From germline, CDR1 is SGHTS and CDR2 YDEGEE. The CDR3 loop spans 14 amino acids. For the CDR3, the DNA is TGTGCCAGCAGCTTGAGGGGTAGCACAGATACGCAGTATTTT. Protein product: CASSLRGSTDTQYF.

V gene TRBV15 combines with J gene TRBJ2-1; weak D call: TRBD2 (6 bases). CDR1 and CDR2 (germline): LNHNV, YYDKDF (reference sequence). The CDR3 is made up of 17 amino acids. Trimming stripped 0 bases from V and 2 bases from J, with 14 bases between. CDR3 region: CATSRDQRREPYNEQFF. CDR3 sequence (DNA): TGTGCCACCAGCAGAGATCAAAGGCGGGAACCCTACAATGAGCAGTTCTTC.

The chain has TRBV7-9 and TRBJ1-2; TRBD1 matches at 9 bases. V trimming: 1 base; J trimming: 3 bases; junction bases outside the gene matches: 9. Germline-derived CDR1 and CDR2 are SEHNR and FQNEAQ (reference sequence). The CDR3 is made up of 17 amino acids. The CDR3 region is CASSLVPGQGTDYGYTF. In DNA form, the CDR3 reads TGTGCCAGCAGCTTAGTCCCGGGACAGGGAACGGACTATGGCTACACCTTC.

CDR3 protein: CATSRVAGGNTGELFF. Written as DNA, the CDR3 is TGTGCCACCAGCAGAGTAGCGGGAGGGAACACCGGGGAGCTGTTTTTT. The V call is TRBV15, the J call TRBJ2-2; 10 bases are a match to TRBD2. The germline V gene encodes CDR1 LNHNV and CDR2 YYDKDF (reference sequence). V was pared by 1 base and J by 1 base, with 0 bases of the junction left unmatched. The CDR3 loop spans 16 amino acids.

This clone was recorded once. The chain combines TRBV5-1 with TRBJ1-5; the D gene is possibly TRBD1 (5 bases). V dropped 8 bases and J dropped 4 bases, with 13 bases sitting between them. CDR3 length: 13 residues. The germline CDR1 and CDR2 sequences are SGHRS and YFSETQ. Written as DNA, the CDR3 is TGCGCCAGGAAGGAGGGGTGGAATCAGCCCCAGCATTTT. Its translation: CARKEGWNQPQHF.

A note on this clone: The same CDR3 is also encoded by other DNA sequences in this sample. The chain combines TRBV19 with TRBJ1-1, with 9 nucleotides matching TRBD1. V was clipped by 4 bases and J by 1 base; unmatched bases: 1. The CDR3 length is 14 residues. Per the germline V gene, CDR1 is LNHDA and CDR2 is SQIVND (reference sequence). DNA of the CDR3: TGTGCCAGTAGTAGGACAGGGGAGAACACTGAAGCTTTCTTT. This encodes CASSRTGENTEAFF.

This chain uses TRBV5-6 with TRBJ2-7; possible D gene TRBD2, 5 bases. Trimming cost V 3 bases and J 4 bases, with 5 bases left between them. The CDR3 is 11 residues long. Germline lookup yields CDR1 SGHDT and CDR2 YYEEEE. The CDR3 nucleotides read TGTGCCAGCAGCTGGAGGTACGAGCAGTACTTC. This encodes CASSWRYEQYF.

This rearrangement joins TRBV6-5 to TRBJ2-7; D call uncertain. Germline-derived CDR1 and CDR2 are MNHEY and SVGAGI. This CDR3 comprises 15 residues. V lost 4 bases to trimming and J lost 2 bases, with 15 bases between them. CDR3 sequence: CASSSLRVAPYEQYF. The CDR3 DNA follows: TGTGCCAGCAGTTCCCTCAGAGTAGCCCCCTACGAGCAGTACTTC.

V usage is TRBV30 and J usage is TRBJ1-4; 7 bases match TRBD1. J lost 8 bases, V lost 4 bases, and 7 bases had no gene match. Germline V gene data show CDR1 as GTSNPN and CDR2 as SVGIG (reference sequence). The CDR3 sequence is 13 residues long. CDR3 nucleotides: TGTGCCTGGACCCAGGGGGGCCTAGAAAAACTGTTTTTT. It specifies CAWTQGGLEKLFF.

V gene TRBV10-3 combines with J gene TRBJ1-1, with D maybe TRBD1 (6 bases). This CDR3 has 14 residues. Germline CDR1 ENHRY, CDR2 SYGVKD. V lost 4 bases, J lost 5 bases, and 14 bases lay in between. This CDR3 reads CAISVGQGSTEAFF. The CDR3 region has the DNA TGTGCCATCAGTGTGGGGCAGGGGTCTACTGAAGCTTTCTTT.

The chain joins TRBV27 to TRBJ1-4, with a possible D match to TRBD1 (6 bases). CDR1 and CDR2 from the germline V gene are MNHEY and SMNVEV (reference sequence). This CDR3 comprises 16 residues. Trimming removed 8 bases from V and 3 bases from J, with 19 bases in between. The CDR3 here is CASGKGGELPNEKLFF. CDR3 coding DNA: TGTGCCAGCGGAAAAGGGGGGGAGTTACCTAATGAAAAACTGTTTTTT.

The rearrangement joins TRBV19 to TRBJ2-4; TRBD1 agrees at 10 bases. V dropped 5 bases and J dropped 0; count of bases not matched to a gene: 16. The CDR3 spans 20 residues. Germline CDR1 and CDR2: LNHDA and SQIVND (reference sequence). The CDR3 bases are TGTGCCAGTAGTGCCGTCGACAGGGGGCGGTGGATATTAGCCAAAAACATTCAGTACTTC. It yields the protein CASSAVDRGRWILAKNIQYF.

This chain joins TRBV30 and TRBJ1-2; no reliable D call. With 0 bases removed from V and 1 base from J, the gap between germline ends came to 6 bases. The CDR3 consists of 13 residues. CDR1 GTSNPN and CDR2 SVGIG come from the germline V gene (reference sequence). CDR3 protein: CAWSVRDNYGYTF. The CDR3 DNA follows: TGTGCCTGGAGTGTACGGGATAACTATGGCTACACCTTC.

This rearrangement joins TRBV29-1 to TRBJ2-2; 9 nucleotides align to TRBD2. Germline V gene lookup returns CDR1 SQVTM and CDR2 ANQGSEA. Trimming removed 3 bases from V and 0 bases from J; junction bases left unmatched: 2. The CDR3 runs to 15 residues. The CDR3 here is CSVEASGTNTGELFF. CDR3 bases: TGCAGCGTTGAGGCTAGCGGGACGAACACCGGGGAGCTGTTTTTT.

V gene TRBV18 combines with J gene TRBJ2-1; weak D call: TRBD2 (6 bases). The CDR3 has 16 residues. Germline V lookup: CDR1 KGHSH, CDR2 LQKENI. The V and J ends lost 2 bases and 1 base respectively, with 12 bases between them. As DNA, the CDR3 is TGTGCCAGCTCACCAACGGGACTTGCTTCCTACAATGAGCAGTTCTTC. Translation: CASSPTGLASYNEQFF.

This rearrangement joins TRBV5-1 to TRBJ2-7; TRBD1 aligns across 9 bases. V shed 3 bases, J shed 5 bases, and the junction held 12 bases outside the gene matches. The V gene's germline CDR1 is SGHRS and CDR2 YFSETQ. The CDR3 is made up of 16 amino acids. Here the CDR3 DNA reads TGCGCCAGCAGCTGGGGCCCACAGGGGGCAGGGAACGAGCAGTACTTC. This sequence encodes CASSWGPQGAGNEQYF.

The rearrangement links TRBV5-1 to TRBJ2-5; 8 nucleotides agree with TRBD2. CDR1 is SGHRS, CDR2 YFSETQ, per germline. The CDR3 has 18 amino acids. V lost 2 bases, J lost 1 base, and 13 bases stayed unmatched. The CDR3 loop reads CASSLVGLGEPSQETQYF. CDR3 nucleotide sequence: TGCGCCAGCAGCTTAGTGGGACTAGGCGAGCCTAGCCAAGAGACCCAGTACTTC.

The chain employs TRBV20-1 and TRBJ2-1; possible D gene TRBD1, 6 bases. Trimming cost V 8 bases and J 6 bases, with 8 bases left between them. The germline V gene encodes CDR1 DFQATT and CDR2 SNEGSKA (reference sequence). The length of the CDR3 is 10 residues. The CDR3 bases are TGCAGTCCGGACAGCAATGAGCAGTTCTTC. Its protein is CSPDSNEQFF.

V gene TRBV19 combines with J gene TRBJ2-3; D gene ambiguous. The germline gives CDR1 LNHDA, CDR2 SQIVND (reference sequence). The CDR3 has 14 residues. The V end was cut by 8 bases, the J end by 4 bases, with 16 bases between. The CDR3 protein is CASEKGFPPDTQYF. CDR3 nucleotides: TGTGCCAGTGAGAAGGGCTTCCCCCCAGATACGCAGTATTTT.

The V call is TRBV30, the J call TRBJ2-1; TRBD2 is a possible D gene (5 bases). CDR3 length: 13 amino acids. V lost 2 bases and J lost 4, with 9 bases in between. Germline lookup yields CDR1 GTSNPN and CDR2 SVGIG (reference sequence). The chain's CDR3 is CAWSWTGYNEQFF. The CDR3 DNA reads TGTGCCTGGAGTTGGACGGGATACAATGAGCAGTTCTTC.

The rearrangement uses TRBV2 and TRBJ1-5; tentative D call: TRBD1 (5 bases). Germline V gives CDR1 SNHLY, CDR2 FYNNEI. V gave up 2 bases and J gave up 2 bases, with 7 bases separating them. This CDR3 contains 14 residues. The CDR3, as DNA: TGTGCCAGCAGTGAACAGGGCGGCAATCAGCCCCAGCATTTT. This codes for CASSEQGGNQPQHF.

This chain uses TRBV7-8 with TRBJ2-7; D gene unclear. Germline V gives CDR1 SGHVS, CDR2 FQNEAQ. CDR3 length equals 14 residues. V was shortened by 2 bases and J by 3 bases, with 11 bases between the two germline ends. The CDR3, as DNA: TGTGCCAGCAGCTTACAGATGCAGTTCTACGAGCAGTACTTC. Amino acid sequence: CASSLQMQFYEQYF.

DNA of the CDR3: TGTGCCAGCAGTGAAGGATATGGGCGTACCAAAAACATTCAGTACTTC. Encoded protein: CASSEGYGRTKNIQYF. This sequence joins TRBV25-1 and TRBJ2-4; D is undetermined. CDR3 length: 16 residues. V lost 2 bases to trimming and J lost 2 bases, with 13 bases between them. Germline loops: CDR1 MGHDK, CDR2 SYGVNS.

The chain recombines TRBV19 with TRBJ2-1; 8 positions agree with TRBD2. The CDR3 length is 13 residues. Trimming cost V 5 bases and J 5 bases; bases outside gene matches: 2. Germline V gives CDR1 LNHDA, CDR2 SQIVND (reference sequence). The CDR3 loop is CASSAGGDNEQFF. In nucleotides, the CDR3 is TGTGCCAGTAGTGCGGGGGGAGACAATGAGCAGTTCTTC.

V and J are TRBV9 and TRBJ1-2, with D possibly being TRBD1 (6 bases). The CDR3 runs 15 residues. CDR1 SGDLS and CDR2 YYNGEE come from the germline V gene. The V end lost 0 bases, the J end lost 2 bases, and 11 bases lay between the germline ends. The CDR3 nucleotides read TGTGCCAGCAGCGTAGCACAGGGAGGAAACTATGGCTACACCTTC. Translating it yields CASSVAQGGNYGYTF.

This chain links TRBV30 with TRBJ2-2; D possibly corresponds to TRBD2 (7 bases). CDR3 length: 14 residues. Trimming took off 0 bases at V and 5 bases at J, with 10 bases between the two ends. CDR1 is GTSNPN, CDR2 SVGIG, per germline (reference sequence). The CDR3 DNA sequence: TGTGCCTGGAGTGTAGGGGGGGTAACCGGGGAGCTGTTTTTT. Encoded protein: CAWSVGGVTGELFF.

V gene TRBV19 combines with J gene TRBJ2-5; 8 bases align to TRBD2. Losses at the gene ends were 5 bases for V and 5 bases for J; bases not matched to a gene: 10. The CDR3 loop spans 15 amino acids. Germline CDR1 reads LNHDA; CDR2 reads SQIVND (reference sequence). CDR3 DNA sequence: TGTGCCAGTAGTGCCCTCGGGGGGGCGACGGAGACCCAGTACTTC. As protein: CASSALGGATETQYF.

The chain is built from TRBV4-1 and TRBJ1-2; TRBD1 agrees at 12 bases. The germline CDR1 and CDR2 sequences are MGHRA and YSYEKL. The CDR3 has 16 residues. With 0 bases clipped from V and 3 bases from J, the junction kept 2 bases outside the gene matches. The CDR3 DNA reads as TGCGCCAGCAGCCAAGACGGGACAGGGGGCTACTATGGCTACACCTTC. Its protein product is CASSQDGTGGYYGYTF.

The chain carries TRBV12-5 and TRBJ2-3; 7 bases line up with TRBD2. The length of the CDR3 is 19 residues. The trim removed 0 bases at V and 3 bases at J, leaving 15 bases unmatched. Germline lookup yields CDR1 LGHNT and CDR2 FRNRAP. CDR3: CASGLVPSGVDPVTDTQYF. The CDR3 nucleotides read TGTGCTAGTGGTTTGGTACCAAGCGGGGTGGACCCCGTGACAGATACGCAGTATTTT.

The V gene is TRBV5-6, the J gene TRBJ2-1; 15 bases match TRBD2. This CDR3 spans 14 amino acids. Germline V gives CDR1 SGHDT, CDR2 YYEEEE. Losses at the gene ends were 7 bases for V and 10 bases for J; bases not matched to a gene: 6. CDR3 sequence: CASGIGTSGGEQFF. CDR3 DNA sequence: TGTGCCAGCGGAATCGGGACTAGCGGGGGGGAGCAGTTCTTC.